This TCR beta chain derives from a study of blood T cell repertoires in COVID-19. Across the study: The United States, Italy and Spain supplied acute and convalescent COVID-19 samples.

Looked up from germline, CDR1 is MNHEY and CDR2 is SVGEGT. The CDR3 is made up of 15 amino acids. V shed 2 bases and J shed 6 bases, with 14 bases lying between them. Under the authors' procedure: The authors estimated nucleated cell counts from reference gene primer amplification. Only in-frame clones appear in the TCRdb table, and some are missing; sequencing was by immunoSEQ multiplex PCR. From that table come the V and J calls and clone size; the DNA was used to work out D and trimming. The sample lists about 59,000 clones; 80% were seen once. This receptor was identified in a man between 60 and 75 years old with acute or convalescent COVID-19. The V gene is TRBV6-2 or TRBV6-3, the J gene TRBJ1-5; possible D gene TRBD1, 6 bases. Sequenced material: peripheral blood. The CDR3 here is CASSYDHRVGQPQHF. For the CDR3, the DNA is TGTGCCAGCAGTTACGATCACAGGGTGGGTCAGCCCCAGCATTTT.